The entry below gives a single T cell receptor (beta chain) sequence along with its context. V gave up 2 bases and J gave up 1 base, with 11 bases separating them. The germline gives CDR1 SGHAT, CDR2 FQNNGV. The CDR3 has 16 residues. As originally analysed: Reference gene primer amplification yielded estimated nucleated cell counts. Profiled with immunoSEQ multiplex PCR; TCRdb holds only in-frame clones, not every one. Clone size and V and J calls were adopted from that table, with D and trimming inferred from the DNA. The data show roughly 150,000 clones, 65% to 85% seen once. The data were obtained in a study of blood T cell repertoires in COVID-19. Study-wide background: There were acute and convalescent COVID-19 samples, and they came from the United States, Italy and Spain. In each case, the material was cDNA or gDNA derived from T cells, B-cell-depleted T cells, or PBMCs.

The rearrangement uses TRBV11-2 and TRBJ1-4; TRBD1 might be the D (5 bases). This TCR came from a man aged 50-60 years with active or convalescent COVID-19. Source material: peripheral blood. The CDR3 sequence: CASSLPGEQTNEKLFF. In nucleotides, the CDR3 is TGTGCCAGCAGCTTACCGGGGGAACAAACTAATGAAAAACTGTTTTTT.